A selection of T cell receptor beta chains follows, all from one sample in a study of blood T cell repertoires in COVID-19. Only in-frame clones appear in the TCRdb table, and some are missing; sequencing was by immunoSEQ multiplex PCR. The table lists almost 350,000 clones, more than 70% of them singletons, with under 1.2% in the top ten. Sequenced: PBMCs or T cells enriched from blood (not recorded which). The receptors derive from a woman aged 25-40 years who had been exposed to COVID-19. CDR3s include the opening cysteine and the closing phenylalanine or tryptophan. The order of the fields is clone size, J gene, D gene, V gene, CDR3 protein, CDR3 DNA. The D gene is left open where the match is weak. Expanded clones are given a class, and other clones once, few, many or no size at all.

>-|TRBJ1-3|TRBD1|TRBV5-1
CASSLQGAGDTIYF
TGCGCCAGCAGCTTACAGGGGGCTGGGGACACCATATATTTT
>-|TRBJ2-7|-|TRBV7-6
CASSLWGPETLYEQYF
TGTGCCAGCAGCTTGTGGGGGCCTGAGACGCTATACGAGCAGTACTTC
>-|TRBJ2-7|-|TRBV19
CASSIRSGSYEQYF
TGTGCCAGTAGTATAAGGAGTGGATCCTACGAGCAGTACTTC
>-|TRBJ1-1|-|TRBV7-9
CASSKNEGENTEAFF
TGTGCCAGCAGCAAGAATGAGGGGGAGAACACTGAAGCTTTCTTT
>-|TRBJ2-3|TRBD2|TRBV5-1
CASSGGSATDTQYF
TGCGCCAGCAGCGGCGGGAGTGCCACAGATACGCAGTATTTT
>-|TRBJ1-5|TRBD1|TRBV15
CATSSPGQGVSNQPQHF
TGTGCCACCAGCAGTCCCGGACAGGGTGTAAGCAATCAGCCCCAGCATTTT
>-|TRBJ1-2|-|TRBV28
CASTPGEVPYGYTF
TGTGCCAGCACCCCGGGGGAGGTCCCCTATGGCTACACCTTC
>-|TRBJ2-1|TRBD2|TRBV7-9
CASSPPSTSGDSYNEQFF
TGTGCCAGCAGCCCTCCATCGACTAGCGGAGACTCCTACAATGAGCAGTTCTTC
>-|TRBJ1-2|TRBD1|TRBV5-1
CASSTLGQGDGGYTF
TGCGCCAGCAGCACCCTGGGACAGGGTGACGGTGGCTACACCTTC
>-|TRBJ1-3|TRBD1|TRBV5-4
CASSDRGQGYSGNTIYF
TGTGCCAGCAGCGACAGGGGGCAGGGCTACTCTGGAAACACCATATATTTT
>-|TRBJ2-4|TRBD1|TRBV6-2/TRBV6-3
CASSLPGQGGTEQYF
TGTGCCAGCAGTCTCCCGGGACAGGGGGGGACTGAGCAGTACTTC
>-|TRBJ2-5|TRBD1|TRBV3-1/TRBV3-2
CASSQPDRGETQYF
TGTGCCAGCAGCCAGCCCGACAGGGGTGAGACCCAGTACTTC
>-|TRBJ2-7|TRBD2|TRBV18
CASSPPGGERSYEQYF
TGTGCCAGCTCACCACCGGGGGGGGAAAGATCCTACGAGCAGTACTTC
>-|TRBJ2-6|-|TRBV24-1
CATSDLTDSGANVLTF
TGTGCCACCAGTGATTTGACAGACTCTGGGGCCAACGTCCTGACTTTC
>-|TRBJ2-7|-|TRBV4-1
CASSPDQTDYEQYF
TGCGCCAGCAGCCCCGACCAGACAGACTACGAGCAGTACTTC
>-|TRBJ2-7|TRBD1|TRBV29-1
CSVEDRRGTYEQYF
TGCAGCGTGGAGGATCGCAGGGGGACCTACGAGCAGTACTTC
>-|TRBJ1-3|-|TRBV3-1/TRBV3-2
CASRNGGGGNTIYF
TGTGCCAGCAGGAACGGGGGAGGCGGAAACACCATATATTTT
>-|TRBJ2-5|TRBD2|TRBV10-2
CASIGLAGVGQETQYF
TGCGCCAGCATTGGACTAGCGGGAGTAGGCCAAGAGACCCAGTACTTC
>once|TRBJ1-3|-|TRBV7-9
CASSPRPVLYSGNTIYF
TGTGCCAGCAGCCCCCGCCCGGTGCTATACTCTGGAAACACCATATATTTT
>-|TRBJ2-1|-|TRBV29-1
CSGGSGENEQFF
TGCAGCGGGGGGAGCGGTGAGAATGAGCAGTTCTTC
>-|TRBJ2-6|TRBD1|TRBV3-1/TRBV3-2
CASSVRQGRATGANVLTF
TGTGCCAGCAGCGTACGACAGGGGCGGGCTACTGGGGCCAACGTCCTGACTTTC
>once|TRBJ1-6|-|TRBV30
CAWSSNNEGSPLHF
TGTGCCTGGAGTTCTAATAATGAGGGAAGTCCCCTCCACTTT
>-|TRBJ1-2|TRBD1|TRBV6-2/TRBV6-3
CASSYRQGPYGYTF
TGTGCCAGCAGTTACCGACAGGGTCCCTATGGCTACACCTTC
>-|TRBJ2-7|-|TRBV28
CASRLRASHEQYF
TGTGCCAGCAGGTTAAGGGCTAGCCACGAGCAGTACTTC
>-|TRBJ2-7|-|TRBV13
CASSSVEGPSSYEQYF
TGTGCCAGCAGTTCCGTCGAGGGCCCCAGCTCCTACGAGCAGTACTTC
>once|TRBJ1-2|TRBD1|TRBV9
CASSPWTGGEFYTF
TGTGCCAGCAGCCCCTGGACAGGGGGGGAATTTTACACCTTC
>-|TRBJ1-2|-|TRBV19
CASSIVGEFTNYGYTF
TGTGCCAGTAGTATAGTCGGGGAGTTCACCAACTATGGCTACACCTTC
>-|TRBJ2-7|TRBD2|TRBV12-5
CASGLGGLASSYEQYF
TGTGCTAGTGGTTTGGGGGGACTAGCGAGCTCCTACGAGCAGTACTTC
>-|TRBJ1-4|-|TRBV2
CANSLEEPSWEKLFF
TGTGCCAACTCCCTAGAGGAGCCATCTTGGGAAAAACTGTTTTTT
>once|TRBJ2-7|-|TRBV30
CAWSVLRDEQYF
TGTGCCTGGAGTGTACTGCGCGACGAGCAGTACTTC
>once|TRBJ2-7|TRBD1|TRBV19
CASTPTGTGRREQYF
TGTGCCAGTACACCCACCGGGACAGGGCGTAGGGAGCAGTACTTC
>once|TRBJ2-5|-|TRBV7-2
CASSFQGNQETQYF
TGTGCCAGCAGCTTCCAGGGAAACCAAGAGACCCAGTACTTC
>-|TRBJ2-2|TRBD2|TRBV30
CAWEDFESSGSERSTGELFF
TGTGCCTGGGAGGACTTCGAGTCTAGCGGGAGCGAGCGTAGCACCGGGGAGCTGTTTTTT
>-|TRBJ2-7|-|TRBV6-5
CASNKGLAVPYEQYF
TGTGCCAGCAACAAGGGGTTAGCGGTGCCCTACGAGCAGTACTTC
>-|TRBJ2-1|TRBD2|TRBV28
CASSYPSPSLAGAPSDEQFF
TGTGCCAGCAGCTACCCTTCCCCGAGTCTAGCGGGAGCCCCGAGCGATGAGCAGTTCTTC
>-|TRBJ1-5|-|TRBV28
CASSLAGINQPQHF
TGTGCCAGCAGTTTGGCAGGAATCAATCAGCCCCAGCATTTT
>once|TRBJ2-1|TRBD2|TRBV3-1/TRBV3-2
CASTLLAGVHNEQFF
TGTGCCAGCACCCTACTAGCGGGAGTCCACAATGAGCAGTTCTTC
>few|TRBJ1-6|-|TRBV14
CASRLNSYNSPLHF
TGTGCCAGCAGACTAAACTCCTATAATTCACCCCTCCACTTT
>-|TRBJ2-1|-|TRBV12-5
CASGGPYNEQFF
TGTGCTAGCGGAGGCCCCTACAATGAGCAGTTCTTC
>once|TRBJ2-3|-|TRBV10-2
CASFGWSGSTDTQYF
TGCGCCAGCTTTGGGTGGTCAGGGAGCACAGATACGCAGTATTTT
>-|TRBJ1-2|TRBD1|TRBV3-1/TRBV3-2
CASRGTTGVSYGYTF
TGTGCCAGCAGGGGGACAACAGGGGTATCCTATGGCTACACCTTC
>-|TRBJ2-4|TRBD1|TRBV5-1
CASTPGRTGESIQYF
TGCGCCAGCACCCCCGGGCGAACAGGGGAAAGCATTCAGTACTTC
>-|TRBJ2-5|-|TRBV19
CASSISRGRETQYF
TGTGCCAGTAGTATTTCGCGGGGGCGGGAGACCCAGTACTTC
>-|TRBJ2-4|-|TRBV28
CASSLGSGQTIAKNIQYF
TGTGCCAGCAGTTTAGGCTCCGGACAGACCATAGCCAAAAACATTCAGTACTTC
>-|TRBJ1-1|TRBD1|TRBV29-1
CSVNGRTGYGYTEAFF
TGCAGCGTTAACGGCAGGACAGGGTACGGTTACACTGAAGCTTTCTTT